The 9 T cell receptor beta chains presented below share a single source sample, sequenced in a study of cytomegalovirus exposure and HLA in healthy donors. Primers for the PCR totalled 60 Vbeta and 13 Jbeta. Profiled with immunoSEQ multiplex PCR; TCRdb holds only in-frame clones, not every one. This sample has about 150,000 clones, with roughly 80% found just once. Sequenced: PBMCs. Receptors originate from a middle-aged woman in good health and CMV-seropositive.

The table lists this clone with a few counts. The chain recombines TRBV19 with TRBJ2-5; D remains unclear. This CDR3 comprises 13 residues. Germline assignment: CDR1 LNHDA and CDR2 SQIVND (reference sequence). V shed 2 bases and J shed 5 bases, with 9 bases lying between them. This CDR3 reads CASSIPGGETQYF. The CDR3, as DNA: TGTGCCAGTAGTATACCAGGTGGGGAGACCCAGTACTTC. Full variable domain (missing parts from reference TRBV19 and TRBJ2-5): DGGITQSPKYLFRKEGQNVTLSCEQNLNHDAMYWYRQDPGQGLRLIYYSQIVNDFQKGDIAEGYSVSREKKESFPLTVTSAQKNPTAFYLCASSIPGGETQYFGPGTRLLVL.

This rearrangement joins TRBV6-1 to TRBJ1-2; 7 bases agree with TRBD1. The CDR3 is 15 amino acids. V lost 4 bases, J lost 4 bases, and 9 bases stayed unmatched. CDR1 is MNHNS and CDR2 is SASEGT in the germline V gene. CDR3 loop: CASSAHRGGVYGYTF. Written as DNA, the CDR3 is TGTGCCAGCAGTGCTCACAGGGGTGGGGTCTATGGCTACACCTTC.

This chain joins TRBV5-6 and TRBJ1-5; TRBD1 agrees at 7 bases. Germline CDR1 and CDR2: SGHDT and YYEEEE. The CDR3 spans 16 residues. The V gene end was trimmed by 4 bases and the J gene end by 0 bases; junction bases not matched to a gene: 7. This CDR3 is CASSGPGQVSNQPQHF. The DNA for the CDR3 is TGTGCCAGCAGCGGCCCCGGACAGGTTAGCAATCAGCCCCAGCATTTT.

The V gene is TRBV10-3, the J gene TRBJ2-3; 10 nucleotides match TRBD1. The CDR3 contains 15 residues. Trimming took 7 bases from V and 2 from J; bases not matched to a gene: 6. Germline V gene data show CDR1 as ENHRY and CDR2 as SYGVKD. The chain's CDR3 is CAITTGTGDTDTQYF. In DNA, the CDR3 is TGTGCCATCACCACCGGGACAGGGGACACAGATACGCAGTATTTT.

This clone has just a few counts. J is TRBJ2-1 and V is TRBV6-4; TRBD1 matches at 7 bases. CDR3 length equals 14 residues. From germline, CDR1 is MRHNA and CDR2 SNTAGT. Trimming cost V 2 bases and J 6 bases; bases outside gene matches: 4. This CDR3 is CASSDPAGGNEQFF. The CDR3 DNA reads TGTGCCAGCAGTGACCCGGCAGGGGGCAATGAGCAGTTCTTC.

The chain carries TRBV12-5 and TRBJ2-6; 9 bases align to TRBD1. V dropped 2 bases and J dropped 0; count of bases not matched to a gene: 5. The germline gives CDR1 LGHNT, CDR2 FRNRAP. The CDR3 runs 18 residues. The CDR3, as DNA: TGTGCTAGTGGTTTGAGGGACAGGGTCTCCTCTGGGGCCAACGTCCTGACTTTC. Amino acids: CASGLRDRVSSGANVLTF.

The chain links TRBV23-1 to TRBJ2-3; possible D gene TRBD1, 6 bases. TRBV23-1 belongs to the ORF category, with a function that is uncertain. The CDR3 loop spans 15 amino acids. Trimming shortened V by 0 bases and J by 4 bases, and 11 bases separated the two germline ends. The CDR3 nucleotides read TGCGCCAGCAGTCAATCGCACAGGGTGGCAGATACGCAGTATTTT. The encoded protein is CASSQSHRVADTQYF.

This sequence joins TRBV7-9 and TRBJ2-5; D is perhaps TRBD2 (7 bases). CDR3 length equals 15 residues. CDR1 and CDR2 (germline): SEHNR, FQNEAQ (reference sequence). Trimming cost V 1 base and J 0 bases, with 9 bases left between them. As DNA, the CDR3 is TGTGCCAGCAGCTTAGGGGGGGGCTACCAAGAGACCCAGTACTTC. It codes for CASSLGGGYQETQYF. The full variable domain, with the rest looked up from reference TRBV7-9 and TRBJ2-5, is DTGVSQNPRHKITKRGQNVTFRCDPISEHNRLYWYRQTLGQGPEFLTYFQNEAQLEKSRLLSDRFSAERPKGSFSTLEIQRTEQGDSAMYLCASSLGGGYQETQYFGPGTRLLVL.

The chain couples TRBV19 to TRBJ2-7, with a tentative D call TRBD2 (5 bases). Trimming pared 7 bases from V and 5 bases from J, leaving 12 bases between. This CDR3 comprises 12 residues. Looked up from germline, CDR1 is LNHDA and CDR2 is SQIVND (reference sequence). CDR3 loop: CASNSHGNEQYF. CDR3 DNA: TGTGCCAGTAATAGTCACGGGAACGAGCAGTACTTC. The full variable domain, in which reference TRBV19 and TRBJ2-7 provide the parts outside the CDR3, is DGGITQSPKYLFRKEGQNVTLSCEQNLNHDAMYWYRQDPGQGLRLIYYSQIVNDFQKGDIAEGYSVSREKKESFPLTVTSAQKNPTAFYLCASNSHGNEQYFGPGTRLTVT.